Presented here are 4 T cell receptor beta chains from one specimen sequenced in a study of monozygotic twins with cystic fibrosis. TCRdb keeps only in-frame clones here, not all; method: immunoSEQ multiplex PCR. The sample carries tens of thousands of clones, 84% recorded once. Input material: blood. These receptors all stem from a girl aged 2 to 10 with cystic fibrosis.

The J gene is TRBJ2-1, the V gene TRBV5-5; 8 bases are shared with TRBD2. The CDR3 runs to 19 residues. Germline V CDR1 and CDR2: SGHKS, YYEKEE (reference sequence). Losses at the gene ends were 0 bases for V and 2 bases for J; bases not matched to a gene: 13. The CDR3, as DNA: TGTGCCAGCAGCTTGGCAATAGCCTCGGGACTAGTAACCTACAATGAGCAGTTCTTC. Encoded protein: CASSLAIASGLVTYNEQFF.

The chain couples TRBV7-6 to TRBJ2-3; 14 nucleotides line up with TRBD2. Germline V gene lookup returns CDR1 SGHVS and CDR2 FNYEAQ. Trimming at V came to 2 bases and at J to 5 bases, leaving 6 bases not matched to a gene. CDR3 length: 17 residues. CDR3 amino acids: CASSLYPTSGGVDTQYF. CDR3 in DNA: TGTGCCAGCAGCTTATACCCGACTAGCGGGGGGGTAGATACGCAGTATTTT.

The chain employs TRBV6-5 and TRBJ2-3; no reliable D call. Germline V CDR1 and CDR2: MNHEY, SVGAGI. This CDR3 region has 11 residues. V lost 1 base and J lost 8, with 4 bases in between. The CDR3 reads CASSYWGTQYF. The CDR3 coding sequence is TGTGCCAGCAGTTACTGGGGTACGCAGTATTTT.

The V and J genes are TRBV5-6 and TRBJ1-2; 8 positions agree with TRBD1. This CDR3 contains 17 residues. V was clipped by 5 bases and J by 1 base; unmatched bases: 13. The germline gives CDR1 SGHDT, CDR2 YYEEEE. The CDR3 loop is CASSSTGAIIDNYGYTF. As DNA, the CDR3 is TGTGCCAGCAGTTCGACAGGGGCTATAATCGATAACTATGGCTACACCTTC.